Sequencing of this TCR beta chain was carried out in a study of blood T cell repertoires in COVID-19. Assay used: immunoSEQ multiplex PCR; TCRdb lists only in-frame clones, some missing. Altogether about 240,000 clones are present, about 79% being singletons, with the ten largest covering roughly 10%. There are 17 residues in the CDR3. V dropped 5 bases and J dropped 7; count of bases not matched to a gene: 11. Germline loops: CDR1 MDHEN, CDR2 SYDVKM. Sequenced material: peripheral blood. This rearrangement joins TRBV28 to TRBJ2-3, with 14 bases that match TRBD2. The sequence derives from a woman aged 80 or older with acute or convalescent COVID-19. This CDR3 reads CASSPYRLAGGHNTQYF. CDR3 sequence (DNA): TGTGCCAGCAGTCCCTACCGACTAGCGGGGGGGCATAATACGCAGTATTTT.